These 11 T cell receptor beta chains share one sample of origin, sequenced in a study of blood T cell repertoires in COVID-19. Sequenced by immunoSEQ multiplex PCR; TCRdb stores in-frame clones only, minus some. The table lists fewer than 200,000 clones, 88% of them singletons. The specimen sequenced was peripheral blood. The receptors come from a middle-aged man with active or convalescent COVID-19.

V is TRBV9 and J is TRBJ1-2; D not certain. Per the germline V gene, CDR1 is SGDLS and CDR2 is YYNGEE. CDR3 length: 12 amino acids. V shed 0 bases and J shed 7 bases, with 7 bases lying between them. The CDR3 bases are TGTGCCAGCAGCGTAGTCGGTTCTGGCTACACCTTC. It specifies CASSVVGSGYTF.

This rearrangement joins TRBV27 to TRBJ1-1; 9 positions match TRBD1. CDR1 is MNHEY, CDR2 SMNVEV, per germline (reference sequence). The length of the CDR3 is 15 residues. V gave up 5 bases and J gave up 3 bases; unmatched junction bases: 7. CDR3 region: CASSPNRGRDTEAFF. CDR3 nucleotides: TGTGCCAGCAGTCCCAACAGGGGGCGGGACACTGAAGCTTTCTTT.

A remark on this clone: This same CDR3 is encoded by further DNA sequences in the sample. The chain couples TRBV6-2 or TRBV6-3 to TRBJ1-2, with D tentatively TRBD1 (5 bases). The V gene's germline CDR1 is MNHEY and CDR2 SVGEGT. V was trimmed by 0 bases and J by 2 bases, leaving 7 bases between them. This CDR3 has 14 amino acids. The CDR3 here is CASSYSGGNYGYTF. The CDR3 DNA is TGTGCCAGCAGTTACTCCGGGGGGAACTATGGCTACACCTTC.

The chain is built from TRBV6-4 and TRBJ2-6; 7 bases agree with TRBD1. Germline V lookup: CDR1 MRHNA, CDR2 SNTAGT. After removal of 6 bases from V and 0 bases from J, the junction contained 5 bases not matched to a gene. The CDR3 is 16 residues long. This CDR3 is CASSQTGVSGANVLTF. The CDR3 nucleotides read TGTGCCAGCAGCCAAACAGGGGTCTCTGGGGCCAACGTCCTGACTTTC.

This clone appeared a single time. The chain recombines TRBV11-3 with TRBJ1-6; tentatively, D is TRBD1 (5 bases). CDR3 length: 15 residues. Germline-derived CDR1 and CDR2 are SGHNT and YENEEA. Trimming cost V 1 base and J 8 bases, with 12 bases left between them. The CDR3 spells CASSLGTPTDSPLHF. The CDR3 coding sequence is TGTGCCAGCAGCTTAGGCACCCCGACAGATTCACCCCTCCACTTT.

This clone came up once. The CDR3 spells CASSGTGGSYEQYF. CDR3 in DNA: TGTGCCAGCAGCGGGACAGGGGGCTCCTACGAGCAGTACTTC. The chain has TRBV2 and TRBJ2-7; 11 nucleotides line up with TRBD1. The CDR3 has 14 residues. The trim removed 6 bases at V and 0 bases at J, leaving 1 base unmatched. The germline V gene has CDR1 SNHLY and CDR2 FYNNEI.

The chain has TRBV27 and TRBJ1-6; D is unclear. Per the germline V gene, CDR1 is MNHEY and CDR2 is SMNVEV (reference sequence). Trimming pared 3 bases from V and 8 bases from J, leaving 17 bases between. The CDR3 is 16 amino acids. The CDR3 DNA reads TGTGCCAGCAGTTTTGGGCCTACTTTTATGGATTCACCCCTCCACTTT. This encodes CASSFGPTFMDSPLHF.

V and J are TRBV3-1 (or the pseudogene TRBV3-2) and TRBJ2-7; the match to TRBD1 covers 9 bases. This CDR3 is 15 amino acids long. V dropped 4 bases and J dropped 4; count of bases not matched to a gene: 8. The germline CDR1 and CDR2 sequences are LGHDT and YNNKEL (reference sequence). In DNA form, the CDR3 reads TGTGCCAGCAGCCGAACGGGACAGGGCTATTACGAGCAGTACTTC. Protein sequence: CASSRTGQGYYEQYF.

This sequence joins TRBV21-1 and TRBJ2-3; TRBD1, the table's D call, lacks a check against the DNA. TRBV21-1 counts as a pseudogene. This CDR3 has 16 residues. CDR3 coding DNA: TGTGCCAGCAGCACCGGAAACGGGACACCTCCAAATACGCAGTATTTT. Encoded protein: CASSTGNGTPPNTQYF.

The chain uses TRBV7-9 and TRBJ1-2; D call uncertain. The CDR3 totals 13 residues. V was clipped by 4 bases and J by 1 base, with 7 bases between them. Germline CDR1 SEHNR, CDR2 FQNEAQ (reference sequence). As DNA, the CDR3 is TGTGCCAGCAGCTCCGGGAATAACTATGGCTACACCTTC. Translated: CASSSGNNYGYTF.

This chain links TRBV6-5 with TRBJ1-1, with TRBD1 matching 11 bases. V lost 2 bases and J lost 10; bases outside the gene matches: 9. The CDR3 loop spans 15 amino acids. The germline gives CDR1 MNHEY, CDR2 SVGAGI. The CDR3 sequence: CASSYRDRGFYGAFF. The CDR3 coding sequence is TGTGCCAGCAGTTACCGGGACAGGGGGTTTTACGGAGCTTTCTTT.